This T cell receptor beta chain was identified during a study of tumor T cells in aggressive B-cell lymphoma. The assay was immunoSEQ multiplex PCR, and TCRdb's table has in-frame clones only and misses some. The table has about 2,300 clones, roughly 94% seen once. The CDR3 consists of 15 residues. Trimming at V came to 1 base and at J to 5 bases, leaving 7 bases not matched to a gene. The germline V gene encodes CDR1 SGHVS and CDR2 FNYEAQ. V gene TRBV7-6 combines with J gene TRBJ1-1; 7 positions match TRBD1. The sample comprised tumor tissue. The TCR comes from an adult with diffuse large B cell lymphoma. CDR3 in amino acids: CASSLGDRVVTEAFF. The CDR3 DNA sequence: TGTGCCAGCAGCTTAGGAGACAGGGTGGTTACTGAAGCTTTCTTT.